The 5 T cell receptor beta chains in this list originate from one sample, sequenced in a study of regulatory T cells in long-lasting Graves disease. Both iRepertoire HTBI primers and Arm-PCR of CDR3 regions were used to build the TCR beta libraries. TCRdb re-called the multiplex PCR reads with MiXCR, one entry per CDR3 protein. This table has hundreds of thousands of distinct CDR3 sequences, roughly 13% appearing once. The time point is: newly diagnosed GD, antithyroid drugs for less than 3 months. Extracted PBMC RNA gave rise to the TCR library. The same data also contributed to another study, on T cells in Graves' hyperthyroidism and ophthalmopathy.

The sample was peripheral blood mononuclear cells (PBMCs), taken at new diagnosis, from a patient treated with antithyroid drugs. The receptors here all came from a man aged 25-40 years with Graves disease.

In its sample, this clonotype was seen many times. The gene calls are TRBV10-3 and TRBJ2-7; weak D call: TRBD2 (5 bases). CDR1 and CDR2 from the germline V gene are ENHRY and SYGVKD. The germline V and J ends were trimmed by 6 bases and 5 bases, with 14 bases remaining between them. The CDR3 runs 13 residues. As DNA, the CDR3 is TGTGCCATCAGCGCCATGGGAGAGGACGAGCAGTACTTC. It translates to CAISAMGEDEQYF.

This clonotype was picked up many times. The chain is built from TRBV5-1 and TRBJ2-7; D gene unclear. Trimming took 0 bases from V and 4 from J, leaving 8 bases between them. Germline V lookup: CDR1 SGHRS, CDR2 YFSETQ. The CDR3 is made up of 13 amino acids. CDR3 nucleotide sequence: TGCGCCAGCAGCTTGGGCCTCCCGTACGAGCAGTACTTC. Its translation: CASSLGLPYEQYF.

The sample holds many counts of this clonotype. This chain links TRBV7-9 with TRBJ2-6; D unclear. Germline V gene data show CDR1 as SEHNR and CDR2 as FQNEAQ (reference sequence). V shed 11 bases and J shed 0 bases, with 14 bases lying between them. The CDR3 totals 15 residues. CDR3 sequence: CAGRDGSSGANVLTF. CDR3 nucleotides: TGTGCCGGACGAGACGGAAGCTCTGGGGCCAACGTCCTGACTTTC.

This clonotype was counted many times. This chain uses TRBV5-1 with TRBJ1-5; D is possibly TRBD1 (6 bases). Germline lookup yields CDR1 SGHRS and CDR2 YFSETQ. Trimming pared 5 bases from V and 1 base from J, leaving 13 bases between. This CDR3 contains 15 residues. This CDR3 is CASRLTGLSNQPQHF. The CDR3 DNA is TGCGCCAGCAGACTTACAGGGCTAAGCAATCAGCCCCAGCATTTT.

V and J are TRBV4-2 and TRBJ2-3, with D uncertain. The CDR3 has 16 amino acids. Trimming cost V 1 base and J 1 base, with 12 bases left between them. In germline, CDR1 is LGHNA, CDR2 YNFKEQ. CDR3 protein: CASSQGSPTRTDTQYF. CDR3 bases: TGTGCCAGCAGCCAAGGTAGTCCGACCCGCACAGATACGCAGTATTTT.